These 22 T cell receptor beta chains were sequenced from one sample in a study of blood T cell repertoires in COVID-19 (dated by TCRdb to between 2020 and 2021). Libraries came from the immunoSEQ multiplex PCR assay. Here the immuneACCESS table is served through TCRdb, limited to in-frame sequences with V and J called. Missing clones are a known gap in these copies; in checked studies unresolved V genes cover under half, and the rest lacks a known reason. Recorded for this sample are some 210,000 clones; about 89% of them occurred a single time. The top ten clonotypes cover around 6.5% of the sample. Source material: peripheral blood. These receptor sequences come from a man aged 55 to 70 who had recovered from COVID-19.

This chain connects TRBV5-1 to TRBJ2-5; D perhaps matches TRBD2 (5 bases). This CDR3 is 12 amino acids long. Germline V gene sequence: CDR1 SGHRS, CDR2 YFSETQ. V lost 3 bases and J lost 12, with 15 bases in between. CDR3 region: CASSSPPSLKYF. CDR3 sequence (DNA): TGCGCCAGCAGCTCCCCCCCTAGCCTGAAGTACTTC.

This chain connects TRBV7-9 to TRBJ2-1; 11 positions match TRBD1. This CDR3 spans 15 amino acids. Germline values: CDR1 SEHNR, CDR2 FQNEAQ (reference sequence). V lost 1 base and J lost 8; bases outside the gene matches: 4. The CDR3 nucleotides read TGTGCCAGCAGCTTAGTGGACAGGGGGCTCGATGAGCAGTTCTTC. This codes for CASSLVDRGLDEQFF.

The CDR3 is CASSLTSGGAYDTGELFF. CDR3 nucleotide sequence: TGTGCCAGCAGCTTAACTAGCGGGGGGGCTTACGACACCGGGGAGCTGTTTTTT. The chain employs TRBV7-9 and TRBJ2-2; 13 positions agree with TRBD2. Looked up from germline, CDR1 is SEHNR and CDR2 is FQNEAQ (reference sequence). The CDR3 is made up of 18 amino acids. Unmatched junction bases numbered 6, after V lost 2 bases and J lost 3 bases.

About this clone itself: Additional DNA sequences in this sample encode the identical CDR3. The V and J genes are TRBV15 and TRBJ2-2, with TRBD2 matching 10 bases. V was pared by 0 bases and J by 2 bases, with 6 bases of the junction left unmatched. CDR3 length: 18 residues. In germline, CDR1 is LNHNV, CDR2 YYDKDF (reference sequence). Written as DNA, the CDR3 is TGTGCCACCAGCAGAGATCGCCTAGCGGGAGTAAACACCGGGGAGCTGTTTTTT. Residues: CATSRDRLAGVNTGELFF. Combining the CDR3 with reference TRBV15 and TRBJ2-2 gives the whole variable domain DAMVIQNPRYQVTQFGKPVTLSCSQTLNHNVMYWYQQKSSQAPKLLFHYYDKDFNNEADTPDNFQSRRPNTSFCFLDIRSPGLGDTAMYLCATSRDRLAGVNTGELFFGEGSRLTVL.

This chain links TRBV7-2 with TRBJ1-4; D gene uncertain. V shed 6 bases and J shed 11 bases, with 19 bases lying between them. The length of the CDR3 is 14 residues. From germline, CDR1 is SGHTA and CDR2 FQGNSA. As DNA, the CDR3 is TGTGCCAGCAGGCGACGGGTGGGTTCTGAGAAACTGTTTTTT. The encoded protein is CASRRRVGSEKLFF. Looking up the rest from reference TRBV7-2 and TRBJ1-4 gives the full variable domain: GAGVSQSPSNKVTEKGKDVELRCDPISGHTALYWYRQSLGQGLEFLIYFQGNSAPDKSGLPSDRFSAERTGGSVSTLTIQRTQQEDSAVYLCASRRRVGSEKLFFGSGTQLSVL.

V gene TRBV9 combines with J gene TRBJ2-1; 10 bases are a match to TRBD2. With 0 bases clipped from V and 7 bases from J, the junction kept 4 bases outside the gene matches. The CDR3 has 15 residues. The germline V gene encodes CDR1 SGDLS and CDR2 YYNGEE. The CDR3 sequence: CASSVEISGRNEQFF. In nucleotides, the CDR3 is TGTGCCAGCAGCGTAGAGATTAGCGGGAGGAATGAGCAGTTCTTC.

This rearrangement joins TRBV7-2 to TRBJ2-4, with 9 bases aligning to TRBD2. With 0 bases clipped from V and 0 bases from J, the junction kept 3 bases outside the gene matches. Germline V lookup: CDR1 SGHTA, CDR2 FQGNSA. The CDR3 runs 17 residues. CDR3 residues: CASSLAGLAVAKNIQYF. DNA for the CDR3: TGTGCCAGCAGCTTAGCGGGACTAGCTGTAGCCAAAAACATTCAGTACTTC.

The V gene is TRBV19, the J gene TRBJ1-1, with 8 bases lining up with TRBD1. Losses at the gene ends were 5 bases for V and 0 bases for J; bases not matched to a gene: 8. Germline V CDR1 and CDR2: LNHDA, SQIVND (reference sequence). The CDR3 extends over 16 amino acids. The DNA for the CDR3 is TGTGCCAGTAGTCCCAATGACAGGGGCATGAACACTGAAGCTTTCTTT. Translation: CASSPNDRGMNTEAFF.

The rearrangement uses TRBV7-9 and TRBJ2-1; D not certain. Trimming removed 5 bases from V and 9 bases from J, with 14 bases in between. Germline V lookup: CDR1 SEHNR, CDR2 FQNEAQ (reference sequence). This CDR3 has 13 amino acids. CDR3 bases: TGTGCCAGCAGCCTCGGCCGTGGCGGTGAGCAGTTCTTC. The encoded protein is CASSLGRGGEQFF.

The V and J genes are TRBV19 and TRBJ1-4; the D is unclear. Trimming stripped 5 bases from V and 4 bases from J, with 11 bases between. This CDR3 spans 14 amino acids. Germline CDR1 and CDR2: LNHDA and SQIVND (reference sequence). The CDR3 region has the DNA TGTGCCAGTAGTGCGGGGATTAATAATGAAAAACTGTTTTTT. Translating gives CASSAGINNEKLFF. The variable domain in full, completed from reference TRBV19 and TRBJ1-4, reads DGGITQSPKYLFRKEGQNVTLSCEQNLNHDAMYWYRQDPGQGLRLIYYSQIVNDFQKGDIAEGYSVSREKKESFPLTVTSAQKNPTAFYLCASSAGINNEKLFFGSGTQLSVL.

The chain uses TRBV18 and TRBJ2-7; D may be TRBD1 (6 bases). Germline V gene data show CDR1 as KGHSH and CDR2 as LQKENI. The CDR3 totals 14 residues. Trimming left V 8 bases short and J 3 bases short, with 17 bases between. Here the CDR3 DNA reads TGTGCCAGCCAAGATCGAGGACAGAGCTACGAGCAGTACTTC. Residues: CASQDRGQSYEQYF.

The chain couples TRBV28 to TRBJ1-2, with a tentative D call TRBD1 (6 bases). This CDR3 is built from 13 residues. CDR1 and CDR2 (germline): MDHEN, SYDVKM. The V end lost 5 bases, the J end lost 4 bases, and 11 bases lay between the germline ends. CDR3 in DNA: TGTGCCAGCAGTATCAGGGGCGGCTATGGCTACACCTTC. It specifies CASSIRGGYGYTF.

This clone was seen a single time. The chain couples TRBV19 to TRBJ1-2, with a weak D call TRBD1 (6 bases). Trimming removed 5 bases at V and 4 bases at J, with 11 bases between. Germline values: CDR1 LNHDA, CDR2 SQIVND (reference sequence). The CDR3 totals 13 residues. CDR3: CASSARDTYGYTF. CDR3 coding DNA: TGTGCCAGTAGTGCCCGGGACACCTATGGCTACACCTTC.

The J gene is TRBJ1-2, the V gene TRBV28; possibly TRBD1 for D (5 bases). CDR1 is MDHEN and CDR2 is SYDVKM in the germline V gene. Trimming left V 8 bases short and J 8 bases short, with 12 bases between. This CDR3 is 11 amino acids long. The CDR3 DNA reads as TGTGCCAGCGCCTCAGGGTCCGGCTACACCTTC. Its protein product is CASASGSGYTF.

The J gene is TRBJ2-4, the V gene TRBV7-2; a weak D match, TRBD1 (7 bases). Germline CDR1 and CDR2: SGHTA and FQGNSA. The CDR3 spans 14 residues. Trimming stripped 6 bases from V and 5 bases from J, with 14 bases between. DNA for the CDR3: TGTGCCAGCAGGGAGGGGACAGTGCAAAACATTCAGTACTTC. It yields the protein CASREGTVQNIQYF.

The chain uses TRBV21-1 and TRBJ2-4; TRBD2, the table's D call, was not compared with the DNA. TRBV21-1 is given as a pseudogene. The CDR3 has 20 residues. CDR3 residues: CASSKAPRASGSLVKNIQYF. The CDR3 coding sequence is TGTGCCAGCAGCAAAGCACCCCGGGCTAGCGGGAGTCTTGTCAAAAACATTCAGTACTTC.

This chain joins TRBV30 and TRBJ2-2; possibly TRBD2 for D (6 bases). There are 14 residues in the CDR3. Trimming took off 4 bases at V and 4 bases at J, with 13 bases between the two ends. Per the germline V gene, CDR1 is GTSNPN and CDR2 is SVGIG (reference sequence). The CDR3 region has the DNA TGTGCCTGGACCCTGGGACTTTCCACCGGGGAGCTGTTTTTT. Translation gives CAWTLGLSTGELFF.

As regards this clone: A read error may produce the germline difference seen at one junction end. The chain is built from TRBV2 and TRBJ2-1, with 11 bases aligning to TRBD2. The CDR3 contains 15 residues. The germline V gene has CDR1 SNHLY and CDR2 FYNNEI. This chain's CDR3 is CASREASGGYNEQFF. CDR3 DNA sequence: TGTGCCAGCAGGGAAGCTAGCGGGGGGTACAATGAGCAGTTCTTC. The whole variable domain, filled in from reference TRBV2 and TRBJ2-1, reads EPEVTQTPSHQVTQMGQEVILRCVPISNHLYFYWYRQILGQKVEFLVSFYNNEISEKSEIFDDQFSVERPDGSNFTLKIRSTKLEDSAMYFCASREASGGYNEQFFGPGTRLTVL.

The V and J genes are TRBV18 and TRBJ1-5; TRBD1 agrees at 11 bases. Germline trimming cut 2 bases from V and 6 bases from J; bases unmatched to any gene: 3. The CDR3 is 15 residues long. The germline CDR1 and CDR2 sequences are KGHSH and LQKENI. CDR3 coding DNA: TGTGCCAGCTCACCAGGGACAGGGGGTGTTCAGCCCCAGCATTTT. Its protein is CASSPGTGGVQPQHF.

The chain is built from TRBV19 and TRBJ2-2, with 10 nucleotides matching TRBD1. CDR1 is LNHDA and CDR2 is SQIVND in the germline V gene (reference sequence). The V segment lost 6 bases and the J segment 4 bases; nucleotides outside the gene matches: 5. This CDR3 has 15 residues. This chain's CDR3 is CASSRDRGTTGELFF. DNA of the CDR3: TGTGCCAGTAGCCGGGACAGGGGTACCACCGGGGAGCTGTTTTTT.

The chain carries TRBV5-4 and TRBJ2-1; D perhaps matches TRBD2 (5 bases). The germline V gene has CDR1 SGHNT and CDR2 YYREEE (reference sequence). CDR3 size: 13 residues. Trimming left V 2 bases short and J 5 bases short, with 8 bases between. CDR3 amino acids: CASSLGSNNEQFF. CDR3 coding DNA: TGTGCCAGCAGCTTAGGGAGTAACAATGAGCAGTTCTTC. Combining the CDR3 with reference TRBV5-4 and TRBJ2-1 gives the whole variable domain ETGVTQSPTHLIKTRGQQVTLRCSSQSGHNTVSWYQQALGQGPQFIFQYYREEENGRGNFPPRFSGLQFPNYSSELNVNALELDDSALYLCASSLGSNNEQFFGPGTRLTVL.

The chain's CDR3 is CASTDSGGKYGGELFF. In nucleotides, the CDR3 is TGCGCCAGCACCGATTCCGGGGGAAAGTACGGCGGGGAGCTGTTTTTT. The chain is built from TRBV5-1 and TRBJ2-2; perhaps TRBD2 as D (6 bases). V dropped 6 bases and J dropped 7 bases, with 22 bases sitting between them. This CDR3 has 16 residues. Germline-derived CDR1 and CDR2 are SGHRS and YFSETQ.